This T cell receptor beta chain is from a study of shared clonotypes between healthy human individuals. Background on the study: Per donor, CD8 memory used one plate, CD8 naive used two, CD4 memory used three and CD4 naive used three.

As to this clone: Its cognate antigen is unknown.

V was clipped by 5 bases and J by 4 bases, with 25 bases between them. The germline CDR1 and CDR2 sequences are MNHEY and SMNVEV (reference sequence). The CDR3 is 18 amino acids. The data were produced by immunoSEQ multiplex PCR, yet TCRdb's version contains in-frame clones alone and is incomplete. The sample shows around 1,900,000 clones, roughly 95% of them seen only once. CD45RO negativity and positive selection for CCR7 defined naive CD8 cells, a population that excluded terminally differentiated effector memory CD45RA+ cells. General study findings and limits: Having only a few donors restricted how much genetic and exposure-history diversity was captured. Across subsets, estimated richness was generally greater for naive than for memory populations.

The TCR comes from a man aged 18 to 29 in good health. Some clones in this sample may be carry-over from other donors' samples. The chain is built from TRBV27 and TRBJ2-3, with TRBD2 as a possible D gene (6 bases). Sequencing was performed on naive CD8+ T cells from PBMCs. The chain's CDR3 is CASSPLGRGEIFADTQYF. CDR3 bases: TGTGCCAGCAGTCCCCTCGGGAGAGGGGAGATATTCGCAGATACGCAGTATTTT.